The 3 T cell receptor beta chains reported below all come from one sample, sequenced in a study of blood T cell repertoires in COVID-19. The assay was immunoSEQ multiplex PCR, and TCRdb's table has in-frame clones only and misses some. The profile shows about 200,000 clones, 65% to 85% of them singletons. What was sequenced was PBMCs or T cells enriched from blood (not recorded which). These receptors were collected from a man between 35 and 55 years old who had recovered from COVID-19.

V and J are TRBV28 and TRBJ1-2, with D possibly TRBD1 on 5 matching bases. This CDR3 is built from 18 residues. V gave up 1 base and J gave up 0 bases, with 18 bases separating them. The germline gives CDR1 MDHEN, CDR2 SYDVKM. In DNA, the CDR3 is TGTGCCAGCAGTTTATACTCCCCGGGGGGATTAGCTAACTATGGCTACACCTTC. Protein: CASSLYSPGGLANYGYTF.

This rearrangement joins TRBV28 to TRBJ2-1, with 10 bases lining up with TRBD2. V gave up 7 bases and J gave up 10 bases; unmatched junction bases: 7. Germline V gives CDR1 MDHEN, CDR2 SYDVKM. The CDR3 extends over 13 amino acids. The CDR3 here is CASKTSGVREQFF. The CDR3 nucleotides read TGTGCCAGCAAAACTAGCGGGGTGCGGGAGCAGTTCTTC.

The chain combines TRBV29-1 with TRBJ2-7; weak D call: TRBD1 (6 bases). The CDR3 runs 13 residues. V lost 6 bases, J lost 0 bases, and 12 bases lay in between. Germline V gene lookup returns CDR1 SQVTM and CDR2 ANQGSEA. In DNA form, the CDR3 reads TGCAGCGTGCTACGGGACACCTCCTACGAGCAGTACTTC. This encodes CSVLRDTSYEQYF.